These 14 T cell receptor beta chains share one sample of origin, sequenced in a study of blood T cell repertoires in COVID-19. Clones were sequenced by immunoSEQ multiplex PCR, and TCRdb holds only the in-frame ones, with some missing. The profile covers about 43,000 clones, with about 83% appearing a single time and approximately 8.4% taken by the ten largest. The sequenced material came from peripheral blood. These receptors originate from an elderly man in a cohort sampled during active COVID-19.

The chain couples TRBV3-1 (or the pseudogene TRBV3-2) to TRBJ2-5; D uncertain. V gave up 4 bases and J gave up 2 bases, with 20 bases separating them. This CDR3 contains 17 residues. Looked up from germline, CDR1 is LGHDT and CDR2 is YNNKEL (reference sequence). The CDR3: CASSRRIVRSGQETQYF. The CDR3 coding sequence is TGTGCCAGCAGCCGGAGAATCGTGAGGTCCGGGCAAGAGACCCAGTACTTC.

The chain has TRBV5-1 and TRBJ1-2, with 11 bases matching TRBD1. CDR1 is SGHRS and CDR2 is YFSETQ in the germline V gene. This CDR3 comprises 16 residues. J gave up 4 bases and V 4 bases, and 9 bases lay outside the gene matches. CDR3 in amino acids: CASSPEVGTGGYGYTF. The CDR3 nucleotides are TGCGCCAGCAGCCCGGAGGTAGGGACAGGGGGCTATGGCTACACCTTC.

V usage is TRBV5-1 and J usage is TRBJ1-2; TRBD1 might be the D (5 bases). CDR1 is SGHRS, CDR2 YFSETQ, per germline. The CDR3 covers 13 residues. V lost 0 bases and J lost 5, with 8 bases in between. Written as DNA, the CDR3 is TGCGCCAGCAGCTTGGAGGGACTTTATGGCTACACCTTC. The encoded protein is CASSLEGLYGYTF.

CDR3 residues: CATNAGVGEQYF. In DNA form, the CDR3 reads TGTGCCACCAATGCGGGAGTAGGAGAGCAGTACTTC. V and J are TRBV3-1 (or the pseudogene TRBV3-2) and TRBJ2-7; 7 bases line up with TRBD2. Germline-derived CDR1 and CDR2 are LGHDT and YNNKEL (reference sequence). J was trimmed by 7 bases and V by 10 bases; bases with no gene match: 10. The CDR3 spans 12 residues.

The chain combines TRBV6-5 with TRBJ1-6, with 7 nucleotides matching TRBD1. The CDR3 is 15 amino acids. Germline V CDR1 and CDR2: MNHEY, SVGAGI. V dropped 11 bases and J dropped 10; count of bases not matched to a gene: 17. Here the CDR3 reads CAVQQGPQGGSPLHF. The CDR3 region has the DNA TGTGCCGTACAACAGGGGCCCCAAGGAGGATCACCCCTCCACTTT.

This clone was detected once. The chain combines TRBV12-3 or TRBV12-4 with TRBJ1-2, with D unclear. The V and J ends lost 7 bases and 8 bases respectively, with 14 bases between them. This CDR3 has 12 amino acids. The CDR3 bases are TGTGCCAGCACCCTGGCCCGGGAGGGCTACACCTTC. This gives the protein CASTLAREGYTF.

The CDR3 DNA follows: TGTGCCAGCCATGGACAGGCGGCAAACTTCGGTGCTTTCTTT. As protein: CASHGQAANFGAFF. The V call is TRBV2, the J call TRBJ1-1, with TRBD1 identical over 7 bases. The CDR3 covers 14 residues. The germline V gene encodes CDR1 SNHLY and CDR2 FYNNEI. J lost 11 bases, V lost 8 bases, and 17 bases had no gene match.

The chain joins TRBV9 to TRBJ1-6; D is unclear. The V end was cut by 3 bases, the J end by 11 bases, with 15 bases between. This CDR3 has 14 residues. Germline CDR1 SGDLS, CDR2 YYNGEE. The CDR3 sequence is CASSASKEGAPLHF. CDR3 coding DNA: TGTGCCAGCAGCGCATCCAAAGAGGGCGCACCCCTCCACTTT.

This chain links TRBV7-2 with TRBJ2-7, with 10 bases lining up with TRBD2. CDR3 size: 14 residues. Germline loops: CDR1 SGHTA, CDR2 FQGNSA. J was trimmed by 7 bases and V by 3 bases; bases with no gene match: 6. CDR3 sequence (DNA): TGTGCCAGCAGCTTGGGGACTAGCGCCACTGAGCAGTACTTC. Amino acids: CASSLGTSATEQYF.

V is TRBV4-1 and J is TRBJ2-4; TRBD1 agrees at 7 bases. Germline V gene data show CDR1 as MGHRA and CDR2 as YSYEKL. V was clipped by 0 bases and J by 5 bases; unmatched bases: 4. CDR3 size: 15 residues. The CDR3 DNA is TGCGCCAGCAGCCAAGATTCCACAGGGGAAAACATTCAGTACTTC. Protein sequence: CASSQDSTGENIQYF.

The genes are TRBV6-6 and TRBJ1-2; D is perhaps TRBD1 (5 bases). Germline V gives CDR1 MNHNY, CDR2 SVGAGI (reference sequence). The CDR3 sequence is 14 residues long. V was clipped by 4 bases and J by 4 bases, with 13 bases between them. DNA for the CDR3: TGTGCCAGCAGTTTGGCGACAGTCCCCTATGGCTACACCTTC. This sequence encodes CASSLATVPYGYTF.

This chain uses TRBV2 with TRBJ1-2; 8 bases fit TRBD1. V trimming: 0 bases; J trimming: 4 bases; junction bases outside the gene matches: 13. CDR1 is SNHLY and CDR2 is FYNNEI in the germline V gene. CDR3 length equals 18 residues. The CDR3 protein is CASSEALQGARLGYGYTF. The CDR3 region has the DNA TGTGCCAGCAGTGAAGCGCTTCAGGGGGCGAGATTAGGCTATGGCTACACCTTC.

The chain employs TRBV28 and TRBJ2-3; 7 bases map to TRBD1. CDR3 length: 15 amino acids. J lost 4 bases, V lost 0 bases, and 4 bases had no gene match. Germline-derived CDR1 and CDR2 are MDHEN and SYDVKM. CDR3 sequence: CASSLWTGMADTQYF. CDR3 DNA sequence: TGTGCCAGCAGTTTATGGACAGGGATGGCAGATACGCAGTATTTT.

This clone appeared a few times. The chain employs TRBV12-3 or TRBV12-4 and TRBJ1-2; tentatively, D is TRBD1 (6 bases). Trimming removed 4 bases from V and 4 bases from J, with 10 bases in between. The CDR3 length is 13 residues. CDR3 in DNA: TGTGCCAGCAGTTGGGGGACAAGCTATGGCTACACCTTC. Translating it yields CASSWGTSYGYTF.